These 7 T cell receptor beta chains originate from one sample sequenced in a study of blood T cell repertoires in COVID-19. Generated by immunoSEQ multiplex PCR, the TCRdb table keeps only in-frame clones and is missing some. Among roughly 280,000 clones listed, 75% to 90% were seen once. Sample: peripheral blood. The receptors originated from a man aged 25 to 40 with active or convalescent COVID-19.

The genes are TRBV9 and TRBJ2-1; tentatively, D is TRBD1 (5 bases). Germline values: CDR1 SGDLS, CDR2 YYNGEE. The V and J ends lost 3 bases and 1 base respectively, with 17 bases between them. The CDR3 has 17 amino acids. CDR3 in amino acids: CASSESKGAVSYNEQFF. The CDR3 region has the DNA TGTGCCAGCAGCGAAAGTAAAGGGGCGGTTTCCTACAATGAGCAGTTCTTC.

The J gene is TRBJ1-1, the V gene TRBV30, with 7 positions matching TRBD1. The CDR3 loop spans 13 amino acids. Germline V lookup: CDR1 GTSNPN, CDR2 SVGIG (reference sequence). The V segment lost 4 bases and the J segment 4 bases; nucleotides outside the gene matches: 6. The CDR3 reads CAWIRQGGTEAFF. In nucleotides, the CDR3 is TGTGCCTGGATTCGACAGGGCGGCACTGAAGCTTTCTTT. Combining the CDR3 with reference TRBV30 and TRBJ1-1 gives the whole variable domain SQTIHQWPATLVQPVGSPLSLECTVEGTSNPNLYWYRQAAGRGLQLLFYSVGIGQISSEVPQNLSASRPQDRQFILSSKKLLLSDSGFYLCAWIRQGGTEAFFGQGTRLTVV.

The V gene is TRBV6-2 or TRBV6-3, the J gene TRBJ2-1, with a tentative D call TRBD1 (6 bases). This CDR3 has 16 amino acids. Trimming stripped 4 bases from V and 0 bases from J, with 13 bases between. The germline gives CDR1 MNHEY, CDR2 SVGEGT. CDR3 residues: CASSSGHTSSYNEQFF. Written as DNA, the CDR3 is TGTGCCAGCAGTTCGGGACACACGAGCTCCTACAATGAGCAGTTCTTC.

V is TRBV7-9 and J is TRBJ2-3, with D tentatively TRBD2 (7 bases). The CDR3 has 17 amino acids. From germline, CDR1 is SEHNR and CDR2 FQNEAQ (reference sequence). Trimming removed 6 bases at V and 1 base at J, with 20 bases between. In DNA, the CDR3 is TGTGCCAGCAGTCCGTGGTTGGGGGGGCTTCGCACAGATACGCAGTATTTT. Protein product: CASSPWLGGLRTDTQYF. Based on the CDR3 plus reference TRBV7-9 and TRBJ2-3, the full variable domain is DTGVSQNPRHKITKRGQNVTFRCDPISEHNRLYWYRQTLGQGPEFLTYFQNEAQLEKSRLLSDRFSAERPKGSFSTLEIQRTEQGDSAMYLCASSPWLGGLRTDTQYFGPGTRLTVL.

V gene TRBV2 combines with J gene TRBJ2-1, with D hard to call. The CDR3 has 11 residues. CDR1 and CDR2 from the germline V gene are SNHLY and FYNNEI. Between the trimmed V and J ends, which lost 6 bases and 4 bases, there was a span of 4 bases. CDR3 nucleotide sequence: TGTGCCAGCAGGAGATACAATGAGCAGTTCTTC. Residues: CASRRYNEQFF.

V and J are TRBV7-4 and TRBJ2-1; a weak D match, TRBD2 (6 bases). The CDR3 sequence is 16 residues long. The germline V gene has CDR1 SGHVT and CDR2 SQSDAQ. V gave up 3 bases and J gave up 4 bases, with 16 bases separating them. The CDR3 DNA reads as TGTGCCAGCAGCTTCGGTAAAAAGGGACTTTACAATGAGCAGTTCTTC. It specifies CASSFGKKGLYNEQFF.

This rearrangement joins TRBV5-8 to TRBJ1-1, with 8 bases lining up with TRBD1. Germline V gene data show CDR1 as SGHTS and CDR2 as YDEGEE. V shed 2 bases, J shed 2 bases, and the junction held 2 bases outside the gene matches. The CDR3 contains 14 residues. The CDR3 region is CASSFGTGNTEAFF. CDR3 nucleotide sequence: TGTGCCAGCAGCTTTGGGACAGGAAACACTGAAGCTTTCTTT. Full variable domain (remainder filled in from reference TRBV5-8 and TRBJ1-1): EAGVTQSPTHLIKTRGQQATLRCSPISGHTSVYWYQQALGLGLQFLLWYDEGEERNRGNFPPRFSGRQFPNYSSELNVNALELEDSALYLCASSFGTGNTEAFFGQGTRLTVV.